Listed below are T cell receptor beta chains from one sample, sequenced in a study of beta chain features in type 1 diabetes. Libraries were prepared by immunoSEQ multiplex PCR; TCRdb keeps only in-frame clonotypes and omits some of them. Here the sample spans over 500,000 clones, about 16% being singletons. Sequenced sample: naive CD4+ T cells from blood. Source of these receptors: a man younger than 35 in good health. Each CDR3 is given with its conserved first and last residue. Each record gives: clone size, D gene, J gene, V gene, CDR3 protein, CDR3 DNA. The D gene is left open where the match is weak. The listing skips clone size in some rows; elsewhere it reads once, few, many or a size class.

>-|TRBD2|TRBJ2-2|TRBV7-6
CAGSLAGMNTGELFF
TGTGCCGGCAGCTTAGCGGGAATGAACACCGGGGAGCTGTTTTTT
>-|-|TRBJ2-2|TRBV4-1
CASSQEAGTGELFF
TGCGCCAGCAGCCAAGAAGCCGGGACCGGGGAGCTGTTTTTT
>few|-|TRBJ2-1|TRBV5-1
CASSLTQAGDEQFF
TGCGCCAGCAGCTTGACCCAGGCCGGGGATGAGCAGTTCTTC
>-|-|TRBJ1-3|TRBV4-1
CASSQYSSGNTIYF
TGCGCCAGCAGCCAATACAGCTCTGGAAACACCATATATTTT
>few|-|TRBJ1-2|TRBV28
CASAVSSDGYGYTF
TGTGCCAGCGCGGTCTCTTCTGATGGGTATGGCTACACCTTC
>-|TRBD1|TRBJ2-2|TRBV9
CASRAGGNTGELFF
TGTGCCAGCAGGGCAGGGGGCAACACCGGGGAGCTGTTTTTT
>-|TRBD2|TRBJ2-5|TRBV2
CASGARASGGPQYF
TGTGCCAGCGGGGCGAGGGCTAGCGGGGGCCCTCAGTACTTC
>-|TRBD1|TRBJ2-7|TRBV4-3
CASSQVYFRGRYEQYF
TGCGCCAGCAGCCAAGTCTACTTTAGGGGGCGGTACGAGCAGTACTTC
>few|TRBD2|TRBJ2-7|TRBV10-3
CAIRESGRAGEQYF
TGTGCCATCCGGGAGAGCGGGAGGGCCGGAGAGCAGTACTTC
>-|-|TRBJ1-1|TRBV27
CASSWYGRAEAFF
TGTGCCAGCAGTTGGTATGGGCGGGCTGAAGCTTTCTTT
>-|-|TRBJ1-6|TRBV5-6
CASSPSRENSPLHF
TGTGCCAGCAGCCCGTCCCGAGAAAATTCACCCCTCCACTTT
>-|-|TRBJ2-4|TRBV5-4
CASTIDIAKNIQYF
TGTGCCAGCACTATAGACATAGCCAAAAACATTCAGTACTTC
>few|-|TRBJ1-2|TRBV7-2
CASSLYSNYGYTF
TGTGCCAGCAGCTTATACAGCAACTATGGCTACACCTTC
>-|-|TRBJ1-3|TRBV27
CASSSTRQGSGNTIYF
TGTGCCAGCAGTTCTACCCGGCAGGGTTCTGGAAACACCATATATTTT
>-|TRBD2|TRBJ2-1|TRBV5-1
CASSDPSGTGYNEQFF
TGCGCCAGCAGTGATCCTAGCGGGACGGGATACAATGAGCAGTTCTTC
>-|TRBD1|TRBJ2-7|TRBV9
CASSVAQGAFYEQYF
TGTGCCAGCAGCGTAGCACAGGGGGCTTTCTACGAGCAGTACTTC
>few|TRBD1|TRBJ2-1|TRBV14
CASSQWTGGSQFF
TGTGCCAGCAGCCAGTGGACAGGGGGTTCGCAGTTCTTC
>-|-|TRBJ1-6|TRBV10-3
CAISQTGQGSPLHF
TGTGCCATCAGCCAGACCGGCCAGGGTTCACCCCTCCACTTT
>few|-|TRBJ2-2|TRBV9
CASSVGASTRTGELFF
TGTGCCAGCAGCGTAGGGGCTTCGACTAGAACTGGGGAGCTGTTTTTT
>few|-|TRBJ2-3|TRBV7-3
CASSMRRTDTQYF
TGTGCCAGTAGTATGAGGCGCACAGATACGCAGTATTTT
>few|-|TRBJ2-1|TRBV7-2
CASSLGRDNEQFF
TGTGCCAGCAGCTTAGGTCGAGACAATGAGCAGTTCTTC
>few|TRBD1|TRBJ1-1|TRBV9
CASSVGGQGQRTEAFF
TGTGCCAGCAGCGTAGGTGGACAGGGGCAACGCACTGAAGCTTTCTTT
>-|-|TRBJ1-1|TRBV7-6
CASSLLQGTEAFF
TGTGCCAGCAGCTTACTACAGGGCACTGAAGCTTTCTTT
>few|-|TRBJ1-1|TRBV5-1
CASSSAANTEAFF
TGCGCCAGCAGTTCGGCAGCGAACACTGAAGCTTTCTTT
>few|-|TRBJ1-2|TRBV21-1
CASSNGDPYGYTF
TGTGCCAGCAGCAATGGGGACCCCTATGGCTACACCTTC
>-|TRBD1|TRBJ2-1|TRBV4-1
CASSQGQNSYNEQFF
TGCGCCAGCAGCCAGGGACAGAACTCCTACAATGAGCAGTTCTTC
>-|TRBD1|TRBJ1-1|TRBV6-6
CASRTGTPEAFF
TGTGCCAGCAGGACAGGGACCCCTGAAGCTTTCTTT
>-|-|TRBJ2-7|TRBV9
CASSVTFFGAGRGEQYF
TGTGCCAGCAGCGTAACCTTTTTTGGGGCGGGCCGTGGCGAGCAGTACTTC
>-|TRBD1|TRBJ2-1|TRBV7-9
CASSSNRGRPPYNEQFF
TGTGCCAGCAGCTCCAACAGGGGCCGTCCACCCTACAATGAGCAGTTCTTC
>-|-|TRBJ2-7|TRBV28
CASTGTPAYEQYF
TGTGCCAGCACCGGGACTCCTGCCTACGAGCAGTACTTC
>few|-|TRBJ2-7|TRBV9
CASSVGSRAGRGHEQYF
TGTGCCAGCAGCGTAGGGTCCCGGGCTGGCAGGGGCCACGAGCAGTACTTC
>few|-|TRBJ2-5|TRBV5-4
CASSSAQATKETQYF
TGTGCCAGCAGCTCGGCCCAGGCTACGAAAGAGACCCAGTACTTC
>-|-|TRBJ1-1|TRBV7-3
CASSLYAAENTEAFF
TGTGCCAGCAGCTTATATGCAGCGGAGAACACTGAAGCTTTCTTT
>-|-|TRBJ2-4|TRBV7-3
CASSLTGSGVKNIQYF
TGTGCCAGCAGCTTAACCGGTAGCGGAGTTAAAAACATTCAGTACTTC
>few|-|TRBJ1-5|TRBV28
CASNPGGVSNQPQHF
TGTGCCAGCAACCCCGGCGGCGTTAGCAATCAGCCCCAGCATTTT
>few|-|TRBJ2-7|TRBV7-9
CASSAKGYEQYF
TGTGCCAGCAGCGCCAAGGGGTACGAGCAGTACTTC
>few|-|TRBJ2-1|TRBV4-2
CASSQEGTSYNEQFF
TGTGCCAGCAGCCAAGAGGGAACTTCCTACAATGAGCAGTTCTTC
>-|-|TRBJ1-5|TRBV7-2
CASSPQGSNQPQHF
TGTGCCAGCAGCCCCCAGGGAAGCAATCAGCCCCAGCATTTT
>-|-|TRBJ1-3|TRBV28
CASRGGASGNTIYF
TGTGCCAGCAGGGGCGGAGCCTCTGGAAACACCATATATTTT
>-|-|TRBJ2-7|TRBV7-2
CASSRQQPTYEQYF
TGTGCCAGCAGCCGACAGCAACCAACCTACGAGCAGTACTTC
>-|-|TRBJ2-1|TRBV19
CASSIVDMGQFF
TGTGCCAGTAGTATAGTCGACATGGGGCAGTTCTTC
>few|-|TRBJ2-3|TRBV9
CASSVVGGTRTDTQYF
TGTGCCAGCAGCGTAGTTGGCGGGACCCGCACAGATACGCAGTATTTT
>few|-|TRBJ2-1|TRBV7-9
CASTDPGGLVEQFF
TGTGCCAGCACTGACCCAGGCGGGCTTGTTGAGCAGTTCTTC
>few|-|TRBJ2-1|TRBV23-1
CASSQEGDGSSYNEQFF
TGCGCCAGCAGTCAAGAAGGGGATGGGAGCTCCTACAATGAGCAGTTCTTC
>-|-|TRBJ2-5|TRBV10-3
CAISVSRGVVSGETQYF
TGTGCCATCAGTGTCTCCAGGGGAGTAGTTTCCGGGGAGACCCAGTACTTC